Listed below are T cell receptor beta chains from one sample, sequenced in a study of blood T cell repertoires in COVID-19. Some clones are missing from TCRdb's copy, which holds only in-frame ones; the method was immunoSEQ multiplex PCR. The sample has more than 300,000 clones, about 92% seen once. The sequencing sample was made of PBMCs or T cells enriched from blood (not recorded which). The receptors originated from a woman in her twenties or thirties who had recovered from COVID-19. Both conserved end residues are part of each CDR3.

j_call: TRBJ2-1
v_call: TRBV10-1
cdr3_aa: CASSDVEGDEQFF

j_call: TRBJ2-1
v_call: TRBV21-1
cdr3_aa: CASSKPGHENYNEQFF

j_call: TRBJ2-3
v_call: TRBV7-8
cdr3_aa: CASSLFTGQDTQYF

j_call: TRBJ1-1
v_call: TRBV7-8
cdr3_aa: CASNEQGLNTEAFF

j_call: TRBJ2-7
v_call: TRBV6-1
cdr3_aa: CASSEDLRTAEQYF

j_call: TRBJ2-7
v_call: TRBV5-4
cdr3_aa: CASSQGVQEFYEQYF

j_call: TRBJ2-5
v_call: TRBV29-1
cdr3_aa: CSVASRLRETQYF

j_call: TRBJ2-1
v_call: TRBV28
cdr3_aa: CASSFFPPGYEQFF

j_call: TRBJ1-6
v_call: TRBV3-1/TRBV3-2
cdr3_aa: CASSSSRDRHYNSPLHF

j_call: TRBJ1-1
v_call: TRBV19
cdr3_aa: CASSIDLGFTEAFF

j_call: TRBJ2-3
v_call: TRBV20-1
cdr3_aa: CSGASTDTQYF

j_call: TRBJ2-1
v_call: TRBV5-6
cdr3_aa: CASSVEHEQFF

j_call: TRBJ2-3
v_call: TRBV5-1
cdr3_aa: CASSFSRSRDTQYF

j_call: TRBJ2-5
v_call: TRBV24-1
cdr3_aa: CATSDFSWRERQETQYF

j_call: TRBJ2-7
v_call: TRBV7-2
cdr3_aa: CASSNGLAGAPYEQYF

j_call: TRBJ2-3
v_call: TRBV7-2
cdr3_aa: CASSLDPSGGIKYF

j_call: TRBJ2-2
v_call: TRBV6-2/TRBV6-3
cdr3_aa: CASSYPTSRPTGELFF

j_call: TRBJ2-7
v_call: TRBV27
cdr3_aa: CASARTRRSYEQYF

j_call: TRBJ1-5
v_call: TRBV7-9
cdr3_aa: CASSLDRWGTESNQPQHF

j_call: TRBJ2-6
v_call: TRBV4-3
cdr3_aa: CASSQDGTSGANVLTF

j_call: TRBJ2-7
v_call: TRBV28
cdr3_aa: CANQFTGDKQYF

j_call: TRBJ2-5
v_call: TRBV27
cdr3_aa: CASSLEGGQETQYF

j_call: TRBJ1-6
v_call: TRBV9
cdr3_aa: CASSVGLADSPLHF

j_call: TRBJ2-2
v_call: TRBV9
cdr3_aa: CASSLRLAGTGELFF

j_call: TRBJ1-1
v_call: TRBV28
cdr3_aa: CASILNPGAGGNTEAFF

j_call: TRBJ1-2
v_call: TRBV10-3
cdr3_aa: CAISEQAYGYTF

j_call: TRBJ2-5
v_call: TRBV30
cdr3_aa: CAWIQGQGTQYF

j_call: TRBJ2-7
v_call: TRBV7-2
cdr3_aa: CASSSFRGVYEQYF

j_call: TRBJ1-5
v_call: TRBV28
cdr3_aa: CASSFPGTLYSNQPQHF

j_call: TRBJ1-1
v_call: TRBV7-9
cdr3_aa: CASSLNRVRGTEAFF

j_call: TRBJ1-5
v_call: TRBV15
cdr3_aa: CATSKGQGNQPQHF

j_call: TRBJ2-7
v_call: TRBV2
cdr3_aa: CASRTDRAYEQYF

j_call: TRBJ2-3
v_call: TRBV18
cdr3_aa: CASSPATLDTQYF

j_call: TRBJ2-1
v_call: TRBV5-5
cdr3_aa: CASRGGGASYNEQFF

j_call: TRBJ2-7
v_call: TRBV6-1
cdr3_aa: CASSTEQGWYEQYF

j_call: TRBJ2-7
v_call: TRBV7-9
cdr3_aa: CASSLGTTQISYEQYF

j_call: TRBJ2-5
v_call: TRBV15
cdr3_aa: CATTSSTGEWETQYF

j_call: TRBJ2-2
v_call: TRBV2
cdr3_aa: CASSELSGGLAGELFF

j_call: TRBJ2-7
v_call: TRBV5-6
cdr3_aa: CASSTRRDSPAQYF

j_call: TRBJ2-1
v_call: TRBV6-2/TRBV6-3
cdr3_aa: CASSYPLDIHNEQFF

j_call: TRBJ1-5
v_call: TRBV7-9
cdr3_aa: CASSLPREPQHF

j_call: TRBJ1-1
v_call: TRBV28
cdr3_aa: CASSLTGSWNTEAFF

j_call: TRBJ1-5
v_call: TRBV7-2
cdr3_aa: CASSTQGDQPQHF

j_call: TRBJ1-1
v_call: TRBV14
cdr3_aa: CASSKGDRVMAEAFF

j_call: TRBJ1-6
v_call: TRBV27
cdr3_aa: CASTLGGPGSPLHF

j_call: TRBJ2-7
v_call: TRBV14
cdr3_aa: CASSPGGGPYEQYF

j_call: TRBJ1-5
v_call: TRBV7-2
cdr3_aa: CASSFGSNQPQHF

j_call: TRBJ2-7
v_call: TRBV7-2
cdr3_aa: CASSLSSGRIYEQYF

j_call: TRBJ2-2
v_call: TRBV29-1
cdr3_aa: CSIRSGTATGELFF

j_call: TRBJ2-1
v_call: TRBV7-3
cdr3_aa: CASSRGPGGNEQFF

j_call: TRBJ1-2
v_call: TRBV19
cdr3_aa: CASSIGGSRFTNYGYTF